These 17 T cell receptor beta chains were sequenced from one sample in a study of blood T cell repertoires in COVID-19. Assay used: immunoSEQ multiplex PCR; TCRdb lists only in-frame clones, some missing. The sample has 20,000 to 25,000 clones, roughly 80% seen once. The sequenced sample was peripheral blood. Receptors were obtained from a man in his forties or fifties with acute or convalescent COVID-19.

The DNA for the CDR3 is TGCGCCAGCAGCTTGGTCCTGGACGGACAGCCCTACGAGCAGTACTTC. This sequence encodes CASSLVLDGQPYEQYF. The rearrangement uses TRBV5-1 and TRBJ2-7, with D possibly TRBD1 on 6 matching bases. The V end was cut by 0 bases, the J end by 2 bases, with 15 bases between. Germline V gene sequence: CDR1 SGHRS, CDR2 YFSETQ. CDR3 length equals 16 residues.

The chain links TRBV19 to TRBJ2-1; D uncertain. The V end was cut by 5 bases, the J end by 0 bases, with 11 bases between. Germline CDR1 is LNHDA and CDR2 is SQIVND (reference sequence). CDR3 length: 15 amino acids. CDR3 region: CASSEDPSSYNEQFF. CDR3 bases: TGTGCCAGTAGTGAGGATCCCAGCTCCTACAATGAGCAGTTCTTC.

CDR3 protein: CASRRRGDSPLHF. DNA of the CDR3: TGTGCCAGCCGTAGGAGGGGAGATTCACCCCTCCACTTT. The chain recombines TRBV6-5 with TRBJ1-6; D possibly corresponds to TRBD1 (5 bases). V gave up 8 bases and J gave up 8 bases, with 13 bases separating them. Germline assignment: CDR1 MNHEY and CDR2 SVGAGI. The CDR3 runs to 13 residues.

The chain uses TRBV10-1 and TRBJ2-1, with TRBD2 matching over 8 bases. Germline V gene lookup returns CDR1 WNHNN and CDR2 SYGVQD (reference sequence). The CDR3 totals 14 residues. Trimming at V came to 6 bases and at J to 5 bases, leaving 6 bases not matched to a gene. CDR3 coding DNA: TGCGCCAGCAGCAACGGACTAGCCGACAATGAGCAGTTCTTC. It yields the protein CASSNGLADNEQFF.

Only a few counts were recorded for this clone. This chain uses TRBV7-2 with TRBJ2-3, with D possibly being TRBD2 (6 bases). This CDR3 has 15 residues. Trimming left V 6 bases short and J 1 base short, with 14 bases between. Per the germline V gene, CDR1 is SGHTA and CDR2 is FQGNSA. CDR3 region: CASSFRGIGTDTQYF. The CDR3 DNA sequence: TGTGCCAGCAGTTTCCGGGGGATAGGCACAGATACGCAGTATTTT.

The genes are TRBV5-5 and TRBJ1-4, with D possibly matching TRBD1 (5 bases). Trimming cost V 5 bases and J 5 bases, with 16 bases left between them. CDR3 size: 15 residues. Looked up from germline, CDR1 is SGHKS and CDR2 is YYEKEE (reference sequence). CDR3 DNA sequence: TGTGCCAGCAGTTGGGGCTGGCGGTTGAATGAAAAACTGTTTTTT. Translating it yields CASSWGWRLNEKLFF. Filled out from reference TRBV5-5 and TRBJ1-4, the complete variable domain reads DAGVTQSPTHLIKTRGQQVTLRCSPISGHKSVSWYQQVLGQGPQFIFQYYEKEERGRGNFPDRFSARQFPNYSSELNVNALLLGDSALYLCASSWGWRLNEKLFFGSGTQLSVL.

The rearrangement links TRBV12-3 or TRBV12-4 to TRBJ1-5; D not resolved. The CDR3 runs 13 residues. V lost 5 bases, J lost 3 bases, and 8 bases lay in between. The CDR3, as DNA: TGTGCCAGCAGTCCGGGATACAATCAGCCCCAGCATTTT. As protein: CASSPGYNQPQHF.

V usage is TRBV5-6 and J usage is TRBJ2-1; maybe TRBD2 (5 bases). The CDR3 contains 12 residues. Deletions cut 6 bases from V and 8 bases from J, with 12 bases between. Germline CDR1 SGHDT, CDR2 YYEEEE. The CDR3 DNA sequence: TGTGCCAGCATATCCGGGATCCATGAGCAGTTCTTC. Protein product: CASISGIHEQFF.

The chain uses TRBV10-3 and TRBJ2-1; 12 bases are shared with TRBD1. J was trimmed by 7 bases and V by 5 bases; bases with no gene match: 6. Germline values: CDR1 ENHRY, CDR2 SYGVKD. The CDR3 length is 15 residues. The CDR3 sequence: CAISPGTGGGNEQFF. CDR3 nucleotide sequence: TGTGCCATCAGTCCCGGGACAGGGGGCGGGAATGAGCAGTTCTTC.

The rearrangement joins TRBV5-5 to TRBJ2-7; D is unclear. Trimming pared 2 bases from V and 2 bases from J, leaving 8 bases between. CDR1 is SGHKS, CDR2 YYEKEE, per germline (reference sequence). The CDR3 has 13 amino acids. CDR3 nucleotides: TGTGCCAGCAGCTTTGCTAGTCCCTACGAGCAGTACTTC. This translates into CASSFASPYEQYF.

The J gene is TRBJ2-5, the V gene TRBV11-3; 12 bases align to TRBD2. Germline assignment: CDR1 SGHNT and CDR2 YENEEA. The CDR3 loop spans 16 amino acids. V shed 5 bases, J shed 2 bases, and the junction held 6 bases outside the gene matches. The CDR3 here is CASSPGTSGPQETQYF. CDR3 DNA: TGTGCCAGCAGCCCTGGGACTAGCGGGCCACAAGAGACCCAGTACTTC.

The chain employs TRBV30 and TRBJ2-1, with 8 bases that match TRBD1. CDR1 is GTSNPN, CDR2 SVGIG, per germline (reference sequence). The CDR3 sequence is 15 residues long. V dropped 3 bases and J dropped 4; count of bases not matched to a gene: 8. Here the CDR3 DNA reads TGTGCCTGGAGAGGCCAGGGGGCTTTTTACAATGAGCAGTTCTTC. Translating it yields CAWRGQGAFYNEQFF.

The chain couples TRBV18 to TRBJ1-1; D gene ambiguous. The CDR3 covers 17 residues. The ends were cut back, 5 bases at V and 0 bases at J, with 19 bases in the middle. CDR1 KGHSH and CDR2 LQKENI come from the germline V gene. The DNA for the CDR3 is TGTGCCAGCTCATCTTTGGCCGTAAACGGGGTGAACACTGAAGCTTTCTTT. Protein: CASSSLAVNGVNTEAFF. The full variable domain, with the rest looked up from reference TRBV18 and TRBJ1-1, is NAGVMQNPRHLVRRRGQEARLRCSPMKGHSHVYWYRQLPEEGLKFMVYLQKENIIDESGMPKERFSAEFPKEGPSILRIQQVVRGDSAAYFCASSSLAVNGVNTEAFFGQGTRLTVV.

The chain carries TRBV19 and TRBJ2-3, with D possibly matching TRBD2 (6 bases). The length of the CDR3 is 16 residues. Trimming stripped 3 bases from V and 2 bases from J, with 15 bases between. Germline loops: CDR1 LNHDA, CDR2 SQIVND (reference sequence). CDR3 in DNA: TGTGCCAGTAGTATTACAGTTGCGGGGTTCACAGATACGCAGTATTTT. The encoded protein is CASSITVAGFTDTQYF.

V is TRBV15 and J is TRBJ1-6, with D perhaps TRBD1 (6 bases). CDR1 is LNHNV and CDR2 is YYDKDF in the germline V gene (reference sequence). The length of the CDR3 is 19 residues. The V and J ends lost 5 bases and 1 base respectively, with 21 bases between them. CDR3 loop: CATSGVGIQGLSYNSPLHF. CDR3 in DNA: TGTGCCACCAGCGGAGTAGGAATACAGGGCCTGTCCTATAATTCACCCCTCCACTTT.

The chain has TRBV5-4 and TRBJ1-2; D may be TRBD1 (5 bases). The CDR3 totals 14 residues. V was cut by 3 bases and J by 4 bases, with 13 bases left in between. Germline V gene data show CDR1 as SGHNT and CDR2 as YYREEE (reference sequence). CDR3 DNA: TGTGCCAGCAGCTCTACGGGGGGACCCTATGGCTACACCTTC. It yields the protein CASSSTGGPYGYTF.

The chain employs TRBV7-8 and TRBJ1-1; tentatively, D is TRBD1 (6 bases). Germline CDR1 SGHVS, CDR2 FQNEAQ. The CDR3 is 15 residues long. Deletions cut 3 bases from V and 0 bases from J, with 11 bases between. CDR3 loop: CASSFDRFMNTEAFF. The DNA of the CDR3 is TGTGCCAGCAGCTTCGACAGGTTCATGAACACTGAAGCTTTCTTT.